This TCR beta chain was found in a study of OX40 agonist ivuxolimab in advanced cancers. Study in general: Earlier anti-PD-1, anti-PD-L1 or anti-CTLA-4 therapy was permitted; around 40% had received some.

The ends lost 3 bases at V and 8 bases at J; junction bases unmatched: 4. The CDR3 contains 14 residues. Per the germline V gene, CDR1 is SGHRS and CDR2 is YFSETQ. Method: immunoSEQ multiplex PCR; TCRdb's copy keeps in-frame clones and lacks some. The table has 85,000 to 130,000 clones, just over 90% seen once. The sequence came from an adult with an advanced solid tumor such as melanoma, head and neck, liver or kidney cancer. V and J are TRBV5-1 and TRBJ2-1; 11 bases are shared with TRBD2. The input for sequencing was CD4+ or CD8+ T cells sorted from blood, taken in a trial of the OX40 agonist ivuxolimab. CDR3 DNA sequence: TGCGCCAGCAGCTGGAAGGGACTAGCGGATGAGCAGTTCTTC. Translating it yields CASSWKGLADEQFF. The full variable domain, rest sourced from reference TRBV5-1 and TRBJ2-1, is KAGVTQTPRYLIKTRGQQVTLSCSPISGHRSVSWYQQTPGQGLQFLFEYFSETQRNKGNFPGRFSGRQFSNSRSEMNVSTLELGDSALYLCASSWKGLADEQFFGPGTRLTVL.